This entry concerns a single T cell receptor beta chain. This specimen belongs to a study of T cells in Graves' hyperthyroidism and ophthalmopathy. Study at large: Peripheral blood collection took place at initial diagnosis, before any treatment.

The CDR3 contains 14 residues. With 7 bases removed from V and 2 bases from J, the gap between germline ends came to 14 bases. Germline lookup yields CDR1 LNHDA and CDR2 SQIVND (reference sequence). The TCR beta CDR3 regions underwent amplification using RNA transcripts as the source. Researchers ran a first-round RT-PCR on the TCR CDR3 using the HTBI primer set. TCRdb ran MiXCR on the multiplex PCR reads and lists one entry per CDR3 protein. This sample has 350,000 to 450,000 distinct CDR3 sequences, with around an eighth found just once. Sequenced material: blood. This TCR was sampled from a man between 50 and 59 years old with Graves' ophthalmopathy. V and J are TRBV19 and TRBJ1-1; D perhaps matches TRBD1 (6 bases). The CDR3 DNA sequence: TGTGCCAGTACCAAGACAGGATTAAACACTGAAGCTTTCTTT. It is translated as CASTKTGLNTEAFF.